The T cell receptor (beta chain) under discussion was sequenced for a study of identical twins. TCRdb independently ran MiXCR on the 5' RACE reads; one entry per CDR3 protein. The sample includes 1.5 million to 2 million distinct CDR3 sequences, more than 30% seen only once; the top ten take around 0.25%. Germline CDR1 and CDR2: LGHDT and YNNKEL (reference sequence). Trimming shortened V by 4 bases and J by 5 bases, and 20 bases separated the two germline ends. This CDR3 is built from 16 residues. The chain has TRBV3-1 and TRBJ2-5; D remains unclear. This TCR came from a newborn girl in good health. The sample comprised cord blood. CDR3 region: CASSRQVLPARETQYF. The CDR3 bases are TGTGCCAGCAGCCGGCAGGTTCTACCCGCGAGGGAGACCCAGTACTTC.